This entry lists 23 T cell receptor beta chains sequenced from one sample in a study of T-cell reconstitution after alpha-beta-depleted transplantation in children. For TCRbeta, the library was prepared with unique molecular identifiers. TCRdb redid the calling of the PCR reads with MiXCR, one entry per CDR3 protein. Of fewer than 450,000 distinct CDR3 sequences in the sample, roughly 15% are singletons; the top ten hold around 41%. The starting material was PBMCs, mostly from graft donor cells, obtained 360 days after TCRalphabeta/CD19-depleted stem cell transplant. The receptors come from a male patient under 10 years old who had a stem cell transplant for acute lymphoblastic leukemia, so the T cells may come from the graft donor.

The chain combines TRBV5-1 with TRBJ2-1; perhaps TRBD2 as D (5 bases). V lost 0 bases, J lost 1 base, and 14 bases lay in between. Germline V gene sequence: CDR1 SGHRS, CDR2 YFSETQ. This CDR3 spans 17 amino acids. For the CDR3, the DNA is TGCGCCAGCAGCTTGGTTCTCGGGGAGTGGTCCTACAATGAGCAGTTCTTC. Amino acid sequence: CASSLVLGEWSYNEQFF.

This clonotype has a count of ten or more. The chain joins TRBV2 to TRBJ2-7, with D possibly TRBD2 on 5 matching bases. CDR3 length equals 14 residues. CDR1 and CDR2 from the germline V gene are SNHLY and FYNNEI. V was cut by 6 bases and J by 5 bases, with 17 bases left in between. CDR3 DNA: TGTGCCAGCAGGGCCGGAGGAGAGGGCCACGAGCAGTACTTC. Protein product: CASRAGGEGHEQYF.

The rearrangement links TRBV5-1 to TRBJ2-5; TRBD1 agrees at 9 bases. Germline assignment: CDR1 SGHRS and CDR2 YFSETQ. The length of the CDR3 is 15 residues. The V gene end was trimmed by 7 bases and the J gene end by 4 bases; junction bases not matched to a gene: 11. CDR3 sequence reads: CASYRDREGPETQYF. CDR3 nucleotide sequence: TGCGCCAGCTACCGGGACAGGGAAGGACCAGAGACCCAGTACTTC.

This clonotype came up a few times. The gene calls are TRBV12-3 or TRBV12-4 and TRBJ1-2, with unresolved D. This CDR3 is 15 amino acids long. V was cut by 5 bases and J by 4 bases, with 17 bases left in between. The CDR3 DNA reads as TGTGCCAGCAGTCCGGACGCGGGAAATTTCTATGGCTACACCTTC. Translating gives CASSPDAGNFYGYTF.

J is TRBJ2-2 and V is TRBV29-1; possibly TRBD1 or TRBD2 for D (5 bases each). Germline values: CDR1 SQVTM, CDR2 ANQGSEA. This CDR3 has 15 amino acids. Trimming left V 1 base short and J 2 bases short, with 11 bases between. The CDR3 here is CSVEVGDRNTGELFF. The CDR3, as DNA: TGCAGCGTTGAAGTGGGAGACAGAAACACCGGGGAGCTGTTTTTT.

The genes are TRBV11-2 and TRBJ2-3; 7 bases match TRBD2. V trimming: 4 bases; J trimming: 1 base; junction bases outside the gene matches: 8. The CDR3 is made up of 16 amino acids. The germline CDR1 and CDR2 sequences are SGHAT and FQNNGV. The CDR3 spells CASSYGGGPGTDTQYF. CDR3 bases: TGTGCCAGCAGCTACGGGGGAGGGCCCGGCACAGATACGCAGTATTTT.

The chain uses TRBV29-1 and TRBJ2-1; 8 bases are a match to TRBD2. CDR1 and CDR2 from the germline V gene are SQVTM and ANQGSEA. Trimming removed 7 bases from V and 6 bases from J; junction bases left unmatched: 8. This CDR3 has 13 residues. The DNA for the CDR3 is TGCAGCGAGGGACTAGTTAGTGGCAATGAGCAGTTCTTC. This gives the protein CSEGLVSGNEQFF.

The V call is TRBV5-1, the J call TRBJ2-7, with TRBD2 matching 8 bases. CDR1 and CDR2 from the germline V gene are SGHRS and YFSETQ. V gave up 0 bases and J gave up 3 bases; unmatched junction bases: 5. The CDR3 has 15 residues. CDR3 region: CASSLALSGSYEQYF. In DNA, the CDR3 is TGCGCCAGCAGCTTGGCCCTCAGCGGGAGCTACGAGCAGTACTTC.

The rearrangement links TRBV10-3 to TRBJ2-7, with D hard to call. Trimming left V 4 bases short and J 3 bases short, with 10 bases between. The germline gives CDR1 ENHRY, CDR2 SYGVKD. This CDR3 is built from 13 residues. The DNA of the CDR3 is TGTGCCATCAGTGGGTACTATCTCTACGAGCAGTACTTC. Translating it yields CAISGYYLYEQYF.

There are many counts of this clonotype. J is TRBJ2-3 and V is TRBV29-1, with no clear D. CDR3 length: 13 amino acids. V was cut by 3 bases and J by 0 bases, with 7 bases left in between. Germline V gives CDR1 SQVTM, CDR2 ANQGSEA. CDR3 protein: CSVDRLSTDTQYF. The CDR3 nucleotides are TGCAGCGTTGATCGCCTCAGCACAGATACGCAGTATTTT.

The chain carries TRBV7-3 and TRBJ2-5; D remains ambiguous. The CDR3 consists of 13 residues. The germline CDR1 and CDR2 sequences are SGHTA and FQGTGA. Trimming pared 1 base from V and 5 bases from J, leaving 8 bases between. CDR3 in DNA: TGTGCCAGCAGCTTAATTAATGAGGAGACCCAGTACTTC. This encodes CASSLINEETQYF.

This clonotype turned up a few times. The gene calls are TRBV4-3 and TRBJ2-2; 9 nucleotides agree with TRBD2. The CDR3 sequence is 15 residues long. Germline CDR1 is LGHNA and CDR2 is YSLEER. Unmatched junction bases numbered 4, after V lost 1 base and J lost 7 bases. This CDR3 reads CASSQVTRGGGELFF. The DNA of the CDR3 is TGCGCCAGCAGCCAAGTGACGCGGGGGGGCGGGGAGCTGTTTTTT.

This clonotype was counted only a few times. The V call is TRBV6-1, the J call TRBJ1-5; the D is unclear. CDR3 length: 17 residues. V was pared by 0 bases and J by 3 bases, with 15 bases between. Germline CDR1 MNHNS, CDR2 SASEGT. The CDR3 DNA reads TGTGCCAGCAGTGAAGCGCTGCTAGGACCCTTCAATCAGCCCCAGCATTTT. It translates to CASSEALLGPFNQPQHF.

This clonotype was found a few times. The chain combines TRBV20-1 with TRBJ2-1; D is unresolved. This CDR3 comprises 16 residues. The V gene lost 2 bases and the J gene lost 3 bases, with 17 bases spanning the gap. Looked up from germline, CDR1 is DFQATT and CDR2 is SNEGSKA (reference sequence). The CDR3 here is CSARYASDKFYNEQFF. CDR3 bases: TGCAGTGCTAGATACGCCAGCGACAAATTCTACAATGAGCAGTTCTTC.

This clonotype was detected only a few times. The V call is TRBV5-1, the J call TRBJ2-1, with 7 bases identical to TRBD1. V gave up 2 bases and J gave up 4 bases; unmatched junction bases: 12. Germline CDR1 SGHRS, CDR2 YFSETQ. This CDR3 is built from 17 residues. The CDR3 sequence is CASSLWATGIGYNEQFF. The CDR3 DNA follows: TGCGCCAGCAGCTTATGGGCGACAGGGATAGGGTACAATGAGCAGTTCTTC.

A few counts support this clonotype. In nucleotides, the CDR3 is TGTGCCAGCAGCCAAGACTCACATGGGTCCTACAATGAGCAGTTCTTC. It codes for CASSQDSHGSYNEQFF. The V gene is TRBV4-2, the J gene TRBJ2-1, with unresolved D. The CDR3 covers 16 residues. In germline, CDR1 is LGHNA, CDR2 YNFKEQ. V lost 0 bases and J 1 base, leaving 10 bases between the germline ends.

This clonotype was seen a handful of times. The rearrangement joins TRBV29-1 to TRBJ1-2; 10 nucleotides match TRBD1. V trimming: 4 bases; J trimming: 3 bases; junction bases outside the gene matches: 11. CDR1 SQVTM and CDR2 ANQGSEA come from the germline V gene. The CDR3 covers 16 residues. CDR3 sequence (DNA): TGCAGCGTTGTTATTTGGACAGGGGGTTCGCACTATGGCTACACCTTC. This translates into CSVVIWTGGSHYGYTF.

This clonotype has at least ten counts. V usage is TRBV12-3 or TRBV12-4 and J usage is TRBJ1-1, with unresolved D. The CDR3 consists of 11 residues. The V end lost 8 bases, the J end lost 7 bases, and 11 bases lay between the germline ends. CDR3 in DNA: TGTGCCAGCGGCTATAAGGGTGAAGCTTTCTTT. Translation gives CASGYKGEAFF.

The chain's CDR3 is CSVEGRRQYNEQFF. In DNA, the CDR3 is TGCAGCGTTGAAGGCAGGAGACAGTACAATGAGCAGTTCTTC. The V and J genes are TRBV29-1 and TRBJ2-1, with D perhaps TRBD1 (5 bases). Germline V gives CDR1 SQVTM, CDR2 ANQGSEA. V shed 1 base and J shed 4 bases, with 11 bases lying between them. The CDR3 covers 14 residues.

This clonotype was seen a few times. This chain uses TRBV2 with TRBJ2-7, with TRBD1 as a possible D gene (6 bases). Germline assignment: CDR1 SNHLY and CDR2 FYNNEI. This CDR3 region has 12 residues. Trimming stripped 10 bases from V and 7 bases from J, with 17 bases between. CDR3 nucleotide sequence: TGTGCCACCGGACAGCTCAGGTGGGAGCAGTACTTC. Protein sequence: CATGQLRWEQYF.

This chain connects TRBV20-1 to TRBJ2-3; TRBD2 matches 7 bases. Trimming took 3 bases from V and 3 from J; bases not matched to a gene: 9. Looked up from germline, CDR1 is DFQATT and CDR2 is SNEGSKA (reference sequence). CDR3 length equals 15 residues. CDR3 region: CSAREAGRGTDTQYF. CDR3 bases: TGCAGTGCTAGGGAAGCGGGAAGGGGAACAGATACGCAGTATTTT.

V usage is TRBV9 and J usage is TRBJ1-4; no definite D call. CDR1 is SGDLS, CDR2 YYNGEE, per germline. Between the trimmed V and J ends, which lost 4 bases and 5 bases, there was a span of 15 bases. This CDR3 spans 15 amino acids. CDR3 DNA sequence: TGTGCCAGCAGCTTCGGTATTTCCCCAAATGAAAAACTGTTTTTT. It is translated as CASSFGISPNEKLFF.

This rearrangement joins TRBV29-1 to TRBJ1-1; D gene unclear. The CDR3 has 11 amino acids. With 7 bases removed from V and 5 bases from J, the gap between germline ends came to 11 bases. Germline values: CDR1 SQVTM, CDR2 ANQGSEA. The CDR3 here is CSGVLLTEAFF. In DNA, the CDR3 is TGCAGCGGGGTCCTATTAACTGAAGCTTTCTTT.